This TCR beta chain comes out of a study of T cells in Graves' hyperthyroidism and ophthalmopathy. RNA transcripts were the template for amplifying TCR beta CDR3 regions. First-round RT-PCR of the TCR CDR3 relied on the HTBI primer set. MiXCR, run by TCRdb on the multiplex PCR reads, gives a single entry per CDR3 protein. Among around 290,000 distinct CDR3 sequences listed, roughly an eighth were seen once. This clonotype was seen ten or more times. What it binds is unknown. Over 18 months, lack of ophthalmopathy progression marked Graves' hyperthyroidism as stable. The study, taken as a whole, reports: Appearing also in blood were most of the thyroid clonotypes expanded above 0.001. Progression to ophthalmopathy was predicted a median of roughly 6.6 months early.

The CDR3 is made up of 13 amino acids. From germline, CDR1 is SGHTA and CDR2 FQGTGA. The germline V and J ends were trimmed by 3 bases and 7 bases, with 12 bases remaining between them. This chain uses TRBV7-3 with TRBJ1-2; D is undetermined. This sequence was found in a woman aged 40 to 50 with Graves' hyperthyroidism. Sequencing used blood. DNA for the CDR3: TGTGCCAGCAGCTTCTCCGCGGGCAGTGGCTACACCTTC. It is translated as CASSFSAGSGYTF.